This T cell receptor (beta chain) was captured in a study of beta chain features in type 1 diabetes. Germline values: CDR1 ENHRY, CDR2 SYGVKD. The CDR3 covers 14 residues. Trimming cost V 7 bases and J 4 bases; bases outside gene matches: 8. This clone was observed a handful of times. Every bit of the isolated RNA underwent reverse transcription, so sequencing read expressed TCRB transcripts. Reads from naive, central memory and regulatory T cell samples averaged roughly 3.3 million. Sequencing was performed with immunoSEQ multiplex PCR; in TCRdb, only in-frame clones are kept and a portion is missing. The sample lists fewer than 350,000 clones, about 8% seen once, with approximately 1% in the top ten.

This chain connects TRBV10-3 to TRBJ2-5; TRBD2 matches 8 bases. Sequencing was done on a sample of central memory CD4+ T cells from blood. The TCR originated in a woman in her late teens or twenties in good health. The CDR3, as DNA: TGTGCCATCAAGGAAGCGGGGGTAGGAGAGACCCAGTACTTC. It codes for CAIKEAGVGETQYF.